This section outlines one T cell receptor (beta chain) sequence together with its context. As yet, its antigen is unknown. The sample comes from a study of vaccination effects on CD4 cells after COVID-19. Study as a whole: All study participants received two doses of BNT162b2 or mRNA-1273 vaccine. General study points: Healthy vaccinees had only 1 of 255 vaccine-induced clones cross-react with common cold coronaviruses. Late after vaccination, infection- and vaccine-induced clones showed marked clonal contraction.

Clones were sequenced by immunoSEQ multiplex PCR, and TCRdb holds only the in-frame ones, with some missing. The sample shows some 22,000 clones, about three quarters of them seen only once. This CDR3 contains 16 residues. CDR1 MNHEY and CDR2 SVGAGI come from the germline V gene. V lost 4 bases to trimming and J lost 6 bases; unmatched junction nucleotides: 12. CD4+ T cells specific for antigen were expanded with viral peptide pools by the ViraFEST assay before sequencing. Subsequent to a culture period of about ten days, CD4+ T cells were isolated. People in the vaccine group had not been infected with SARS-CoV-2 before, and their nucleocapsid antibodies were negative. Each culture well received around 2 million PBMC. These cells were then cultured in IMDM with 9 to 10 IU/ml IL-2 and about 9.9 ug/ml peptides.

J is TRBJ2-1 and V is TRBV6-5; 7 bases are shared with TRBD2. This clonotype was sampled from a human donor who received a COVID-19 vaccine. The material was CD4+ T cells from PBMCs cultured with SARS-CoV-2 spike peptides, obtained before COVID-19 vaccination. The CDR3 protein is CASSSPGGGTGNEQFF. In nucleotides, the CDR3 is TGTGCCAGCAGTTCCCCGGGAGGAGGAACGGGCAATGAGCAGTTCTTC.